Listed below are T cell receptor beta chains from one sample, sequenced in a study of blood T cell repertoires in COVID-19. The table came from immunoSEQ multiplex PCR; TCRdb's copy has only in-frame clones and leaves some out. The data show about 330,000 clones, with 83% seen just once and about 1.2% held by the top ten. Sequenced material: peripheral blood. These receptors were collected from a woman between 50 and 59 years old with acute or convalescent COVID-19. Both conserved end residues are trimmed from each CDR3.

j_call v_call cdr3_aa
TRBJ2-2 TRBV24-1 ATSDRTGSSANTGELF
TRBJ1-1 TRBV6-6 ASLGVMNTEAF
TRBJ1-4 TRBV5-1 ASSLAGVGANEKLF
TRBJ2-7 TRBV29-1 SVGQQGSGTYEQY
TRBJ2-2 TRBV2 ASRRLAVNTGELF
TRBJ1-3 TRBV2 ASRIGQESTIY
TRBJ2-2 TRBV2 ASSDGWGELF
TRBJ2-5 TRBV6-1 ASSEATSGRAWQETQY
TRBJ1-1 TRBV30 AWSARTANTEAF
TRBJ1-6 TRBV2 ASSGGGEGGSSPLH
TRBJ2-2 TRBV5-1 ASSLAGEDTGELF
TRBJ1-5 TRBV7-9 ASSLSRQGPGQPQH
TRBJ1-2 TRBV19 ASSESGGNYGYT
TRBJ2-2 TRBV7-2 ASSRRLYTGELF
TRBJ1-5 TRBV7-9 ASSLSGNQPQH
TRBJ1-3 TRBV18 ASSPQRSDLGNTIY
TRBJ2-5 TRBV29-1 SVGEGSWETQY
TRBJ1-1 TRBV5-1 ASSLNQGGANTEAF
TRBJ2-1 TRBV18 ASSPGLADEQF
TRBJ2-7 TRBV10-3 AIMGDNSYEQY
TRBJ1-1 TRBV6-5 ASREGGQVTEAF
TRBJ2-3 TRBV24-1 ATSDPALGGGADTQY
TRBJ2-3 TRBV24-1 ATSDVRTGSGTDTQY
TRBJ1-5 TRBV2 ASRVEEGQPQH
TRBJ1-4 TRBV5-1 ASSDPGDSTNEKLF
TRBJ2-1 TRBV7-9 ASSLWSGGKNEQF
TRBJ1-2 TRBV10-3 AITGTGGGYT
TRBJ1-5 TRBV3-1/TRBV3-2 ASSKTAGNQPQH
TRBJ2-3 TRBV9 ASSVRPAGGASTDTQY
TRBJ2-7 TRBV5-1 ASSTGQVGDEQY
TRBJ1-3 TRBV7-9 ASSYRDRGEWTGNTIY
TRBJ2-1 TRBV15 ATGVGGGYNEQF
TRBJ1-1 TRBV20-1 SAGTGSEAF
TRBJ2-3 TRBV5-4 ASSLASLAGGPGDTQY
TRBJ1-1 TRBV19 ASRGQGRNTEAF
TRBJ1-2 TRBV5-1 ASSDGGSGISYGYT
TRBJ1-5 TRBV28 ASSLFFEIDRQGALRSQPQH